This T cell receptor (beta chain) was recorded in a study of T cell clonotyping in hematopoietic cell transplantation. The repertoire was sequenced with immunoSEQ multiplex PCR; TCRdb's copy has only in-frame clones and lacks some. The table lists 6,000 or so clones, 87% of them singletons. Recipients were bled about 28 days pretransplant and at posttransplant days 30, 100, 180. Overall study findings and caveats: Recipient TCR diversity dropped after transplant; expanded clonotypes rose from day 30 to 180. Graft donor and pretransplant recipient Inverse Simpson Index values predicted broader posttransplant TCR diversity. Without cell sorting, CD4 versus CD8 contributions remain unresolved.

The V gene end was trimmed by 6 bases and the J gene end by 0 bases; junction bases not matched to a gene: 2. There are 13 residues in the CDR3. CDR1 and CDR2 from the germline V gene are MNHEY and SVGAGI. This clone occurred once. The target antigen is unknown. The chain joins TRBV6-5 to TRBJ2-7, with 7 bases matching TRBD2. This sequence originates from a female patient aged 40-50 years who had an allogeneic stem cell transplant from a related donor, so the T cells may come from the graft donor. Some clones in this sample may be carry-over from other donors' samples. Source: peripheral blood mononuclear cells, taken 100 days after allogeneic stem cell transplant. The CDR3, as DNA: TGTGCCAGCAGCCTAGCGGCCTCCTACGAGCAGTACTTC. Encoded protein: CASSLAASYEQYF.